This T cell receptor (beta chain) was sequenced for a study of neurological immune-mediated disorders. Notes on the study in general: CDR3 amino acid sequences of expanded clones were not shared across subjects, a result suggesting private repertoires in all groups.

This clonotype was observed many times. Antigen: not known. Each TCR transcript was tagged with a 10-nucleotide random UMI during 5'RACE. Using its own MiXCR run on the 5' RACE reads, TCRdb lists one record per CDR3 protein. Altogether more than 45,000 distinct CDR3 sequences are present, more than 4% being singletons, with the ten largest covering around 2.8%. V was cut by 3 bases and J by 6 bases, with 5 bases left in between. CDR1 and CDR2 (germline): MNHEY, SVGAGI. The CDR3 extends over 12 amino acids. The chain couples TRBV6-5 to TRBJ2-2; D is undetermined. The sequence was collected from a man over 45 with multiple sclerosis. The sequenced sample was PBMCs. CDR3 bases: TGTGCCAGCAGTTATCTGCCCGGGGAGCTGTTTTTT. It codes for CASSYLPGELFF.